This TCR beta chain was recovered during a study of metastatic and nonmetastatic thyroid tumors. On the study more broadly: For malignant and benign thyroid patients, tumor or nodule tissue and blood were the sources whose repertoires were compared.

Until they underwent thyroid surgery, no patient had received any treatment. The CDR3 runs 13 residues. The V segment lost 3 bases and the J segment 5 bases; nucleotides outside the gene matches: 2. Germline lookup yields CDR1 MNHEY and CDR2 SMNVEV (reference sequence). TCRdb re-clonotyped the PCR reads through MiXCR. This sample has about 13,000 clones, with approximately 24% found just once. This clone has more than one count but fewer than ten. Sequencing used blood. The TCR comes from a male donor with papillary thyroid cancer or a benign thyroid nodule (not recorded which). Some clones in this sample may be carry-over from other donors' samples. V is TRBV27 and J is TRBJ1-1; 8 nucleotides match TRBD1. CDR3 sequence: CASSFRDRTEAFF. The CDR3 nucleotides read TGTGCCAGCAGTTTCCGGGACAGGACTGAAGCTTTCTTT.